A single sample is the source of the 22 T cell receptor beta chains below, sequenced in a study of cytomegalovirus exposure and HLA in healthy donors. Vbeta (60) and Jbeta (13) primers were used in the PCR. The table came from immunoSEQ multiplex PCR; TCRdb's copy has only in-frame clones and leaves some out. Counted here are around 130,000 clones, 65% to 90% occurring once; the ten biggest clones make up 0.95% to 1.5%. Sequencing was performed on PBMCs. The receptors were gathered from a girl aged 2-10 years in good health and CMV-seronegative.

The DNA for the CDR3 is TGTGCCAGCAGCGCAGTACCGGGACAGACTAACTATGGCTACACCTTC. It encodes CASSAVPGQTNYGYTF. The chain uses TRBV7-3 and TRBJ1-2; 7 nucleotides match TRBD1. The CDR3 spans 16 residues. Trimming removed 5 bases from V and 0 bases from J; junction bases left unmatched: 9. The V gene's germline CDR1 is SGHTA and CDR2 FQGTGA.

This rearrangement joins TRBV7-2 to TRBJ2-3; 13 bases map to TRBD2. The CDR3 is 18 residues long. Trimming cost V 4 bases and J 8 bases; bases outside gene matches: 15. Germline values: CDR1 SGHTA, CDR2 FQGNSA. CDR3 bases: TGTGCCAGCAGCTCAGGACTAGCGGGAGACAATCCGAGGGTTACGCAGTATTTT. Protein: CASSSGLAGDNPRVTQYF.

The chain carries TRBV7-2 and TRBJ2-7; TRBD2 matches 12 bases. The V gene end was trimmed by 6 bases and the J gene end by 2 bases; junction bases not matched to a gene: 5. Germline V CDR1 and CDR2: SGHTA, FQGNSA. The CDR3 has 15 residues. CDR3 residues: CASRETSGGTYEQYF. CDR3 bases: TGTGCCAGCAGGGAAACTAGCGGGGGGACCTACGAGCAGTACTTC. Using reference TRBV7-2 and TRBJ2-7 for the parts outside the CDR3, the full variable domain is GAGVSQSPSNKVTEKGKDVELRCDPISGHTALYWYRQSLGQGLEFLIYFQGNSAPDKSGLPSDRFSAERTGGSVSTLTIQRTQQEDSAVYLCASRETSGGTYEQYFGPGTRLTVT.

The chain joins TRBV30 to TRBJ2-5; D unclear. Trimming shortened V by 1 base and J by 5 bases, and 11 bases separated the two germline ends. There are 13 residues in the CDR3. Germline assignment: CDR1 GTSNPN and CDR2 SVGIG (reference sequence). The CDR3 loop is CAWSEPNEETQYF. In DNA, the CDR3 is TGTGCCTGGAGTGAGCCCAATGAGGAGACCCAGTACTTC.

J is TRBJ2-5 and V is TRBV4-3; 8 bases fit TRBD2. J lost 5 bases, V lost 0 bases, and 11 bases had no gene match. The CDR3 extends over 17 amino acids. Germline CDR1 reads LGHNA; CDR2 reads YSLEER. CDR3 amino acids: CASSQDRRGAIVETQYF. CDR3 bases: TGCGCCAGCAGCCAAGATCGGCGGGGGGCCATTGTGGAGACCCAGTACTTC.

This chain's CDR3 is CASSPRPGGGTDTQYF. The CDR3, as DNA: TGTGCCAGCTCACCACGTCCAGGGGGAGGCACAGATACGCAGTATTTT. This chain connects TRBV18 to TRBJ2-3, with TRBD1 matching 7 bases. CDR1 is KGHSH, CDR2 LQKENI, per germline. The CDR3 spans 16 residues. V lost 1 base, J lost 1 base, and 5 bases stayed unmatched.

The chain employs TRBV7-3 and TRBJ2-7, with a possible D match to TRBD1 (6 bases). The length of the CDR3 is 14 residues. CDR1 is SGHTA and CDR2 is FQGTGA in the germline V gene. V shed 0 bases and J shed 5 bases, with 11 bases lying between them. The CDR3 region is CASSLTRGHDEQYF. DNA of the CDR3: TGTGCCAGCAGCTTAACAAGGGGACATGACGAGCAGTACTTC. The complete variable domain, with remaining parts taken from reference TRBV7-3 and TRBJ2-7, reads GAGVSQTPSNKVTEKGKYVELRCDPISGHTALYWYRQSLGQGPEFLIYFQGTGAADDSGLPNDRFFAVRPEGSVSTLKIQRTERGDSAVYLCASSLTRGHDEQYFGPGTRLTVT.

This clone was picked up a small number of times. The chain combines TRBV30 with TRBJ2-2, with D perhaps matching TRBD2 (6 bases). In germline, CDR1 is GTSNPN, CDR2 SVGIG (reference sequence). The CDR3 is made up of 20 amino acids. The ends were cut back, 0 bases at V and 5 bases at J, with 28 bases in the middle. This CDR3 is CAWSVYGGLIGTMRTGELFF. CDR3 nucleotide sequence: TGTGCCTGGAGTGTATACGGAGGACTAATTGGGACCATGAGGACCGGGGAGCTGTTTTTT. The variable domain in full, with the rest retrieved from reference TRBV30 and TRBJ2-2, is SQTIHQWPATLVQPVGSPLSLECTVEGTSNPNLYWYRQAAGRGLQLLFYSVGIGQISSEVPQNLSASRPQDRQFILSSKKLLLSDSGFYLCAWSVYGGLIGTMRTGELFFGEGSRLTVL.

This sequence joins TRBV7-6 and TRBJ2-7, with 8 positions matching TRBD1. The germline CDR1 and CDR2 sequences are SGHVS and FNYEAQ. With 5 bases clipped from V and 2 bases from J, the junction kept 11 bases outside the gene matches. CDR3 length: 16 residues. CDR3: CASSLRPGQATYEQYF. The CDR3 DNA is TGTGCCAGCAGCCTCCGACCGGGACAGGCGACCTACGAGCAGTACTTC.

This sequence joins TRBV27 and TRBJ2-7; a possible D gene is TRBD1 (6 bases). Germline lookup yields CDR1 MNHEY and CDR2 SMNVEV (reference sequence). The CDR3 runs to 12 residues. The V gene lost 10 bases and the J gene lost 3 bases, with 13 bases spanning the gap. The CDR3, as DNA: TGTGCCACCAGGACAGAAAGCTACGAGCAGTACTTC. Translated, it gives CATRTESYEQYF.

The chain recombines TRBV27 with TRBJ1-1; D uncertain. CDR1 MNHEY and CDR2 SMNVEV come from the germline V gene (reference sequence). The CDR3 runs 15 residues. Trimming stripped 1 base from V and 0 bases from J, with 9 bases between. CDR3 residues: CASSLLGALNTEAFF. CDR3 sequence (DNA): TGTGCCAGCAGTTTATTGGGAGCATTGAACACTGAAGCTTTCTTT.

This rearrangement joins TRBV6-4 to TRBJ1-1; D remains unclear. Germline V gene sequence: CDR1 MRHNA, CDR2 SNTAGT. Trimming shortened V by 4 bases and J by 0 bases, and 9 bases separated the two germline ends. This CDR3 has 14 amino acids. CDR3 sequence (DNA): TGTGCCAGCAGTGCGAACTCAATGAACACTGAAGCTTTCTTT. Encoded protein: CASSANSMNTEAFF.

The chain uses TRBV7-3 and TRBJ1-5; D remains ambiguous. The CDR3 length is 13 residues. Trimming shortened V by 2 bases and J by 4 bases, and 6 bases separated the two germline ends. Germline values: CDR1 SGHTA, CDR2 FQGTGA. CDR3 nucleotide sequence: TGTGCCAGCAGCTTAGGGCCAAATCAGCCCCAGCATTTT. Translation gives CASSLGPNQPQHF. Variable domain in full (rest from reference TRBV7-3 and TRBJ1-5): GAGVSQTPSNKVTEKGKYVELRCDPISGHTALYWYRQSLGQGPEFLIYFQGTGAADDSGLPNDRFFAVRPEGSVSTLKIQRTERGDSAVYLCASSLGPNQPQHFGDGTRLSIL.

The chain uses TRBV27 and TRBJ2-7, with TRBD2 as a possible D gene (5 bases). The CDR3 totals 13 residues. Germline-derived CDR1 and CDR2 are MNHEY and SMNVEV (reference sequence). Trimming pared 8 bases from V and 3 bases from J, leaving 14 bases between. The CDR3 DNA reads as TGTGCCAGCGGCTTAGGAGGCGGCTACGAGCAGTACTTC. It specifies CASGLGGGYEQYF.

This chain uses TRBV7-7 with TRBJ2-1; 9 bases match TRBD2. Germline loops: CDR1 SSHAT, CDR2 FNYEAQ (reference sequence). V shed 1 base, J shed 4 bases, and the junction held 2 bases outside the gene matches. This CDR3 comprises 15 residues. CDR3 sequence reads: CASSLGTSAYNEQFF. CDR3 in DNA: TGTGCCAGCAGCTTAGGGACTAGCGCTTACAATGAGCAGTTCTTC.

J is TRBJ2-2 and V is TRBV27; TRBD1 might be the D (6 bases). Germline-derived CDR1 and CDR2 are MNHEY and SMNVEV (reference sequence). Trimming stripped 5 bases from V and 0 bases from J, with 10 bases between. The CDR3 is 15 residues long. In DNA form, the CDR3 reads TGTGCCAGCAGTCCACAGGGAACGAACACCGGGGAGCTGTTTTTT. Its translation is CASSPQGTNTGELFF.

This clone was detected once. The J gene is TRBJ1-3, the V gene TRBV28; D call uncertain. The V end lost 3 bases, the J end lost 0 bases, and 9 bases lay between the germline ends. This CDR3 comprises 15 residues. The V gene's germline CDR1 is MDHEN and CDR2 SYDVKM. The CDR3 sequence is CASSLPYSSGNTIYF. The CDR3 DNA is TGTGCCAGCAGTTTGCCGTACAGCTCTGGAAACACCATATATTTT.

The chain couples TRBV4-3 to TRBJ1-2; TRBD1 agrees at 7 bases. The germline CDR1 and CDR2 sequences are LGHNA and YSLEER. V shed 5 bases, J shed 8 bases, and the junction held 14 bases outside the gene matches. The CDR3 runs to 15 residues. DNA of the CDR3: TGCGCCAGCAGCGCGAGAGAGACAGGGAATAGCGGCTACACCTTC. Translation gives CASSARETGNSGYTF.

V is TRBV29-1 and J is TRBJ2-1; 10 nucleotides line up with TRBD2. CDR3 length: 17 amino acids. V lost 6 bases and J lost 4; bases outside the gene matches: 15. CDR1 and CDR2 (germline): SQVTM, ANQGSEA. The CDR3 bases are TGCAGCGTCACCCAGGGTAGCGGGAGGAGGGTTTACAATGAGCAGTTCTTC. It yields the protein CSVTQGSGRRVYNEQFF.

The gene calls are TRBV5-1 and TRBJ2-7; 7 bases align to TRBD2. The CDR3 loop spans 14 amino acids. With V trimmed by 2 bases and J by 2 bases, 4 bases remained unmatched. In germline, CDR1 is SGHRS, CDR2 YFSETQ. The CDR3: CASSLATSTYEQYF. The DNA of the CDR3 is TGCGCCAGCAGCTTAGCGACTAGCACCTACGAGCAGTACTTC.

The V and J genes are TRBV28 and TRBJ1-2; D gene uncertain. Looked up from germline, CDR1 is MDHEN and CDR2 is SYDVKM. This CDR3 has 15 amino acids. V was clipped by 1 base and J by 3 bases, with 12 bases between them. The DNA of the CDR3 is TGTGCCAGCAGTTTATTAACCGGGGTTTACTATGGCTACACCTTC. This sequence encodes CASSLLTGVYYGYTF.

This clone was recorded only once. The rearrangement links TRBV6-5 to TRBJ2-1, with D unclear. Germline V gene data show CDR1 as MNHEY and CDR2 as SVGAGI. CDR3 length: 13 residues. Trimming removed 2 bases from V and 5 bases from J, with 7 bases in between. The CDR3 is CASSYNIDNEQFF. CDR3 nucleotides: TGTGCCAGCAGTTACAACATTGACAATGAGCAGTTCTTC.